This T cell receptor (beta chain) was found in a study of T cell responses to AZD1222 COVID-19 vaccine. Method: immunoSEQ multiplex PCR; TCRdb's copy keeps in-frame clones and lacks some. The sample holds 95,000 to 110,000 clones, roughly 90% seen once. The germline gives CDR1 MNHEY, CDR2 SMNVEV (reference sequence). This CDR3 comprises 12 residues. The V and J ends lost 4 bases and 3 bases respectively, with 7 bases between them. The source was peripheral blood, collected 28 days after the second AZD1222 dose. The clonotype comes from an adult who received the AZD1222 COVID-19 vaccine. The chain combines TRBV27 with TRBJ2-7; tentatively, D is TRBD1 (5 bases). The CDR3 bases are TGTGCCAGCAGTTCTAGGGGCTACGAGCAGTACTTC. Protein: CASSSRGYEQYF.